This T cell receptor beta chain was found in a study of tumor-infiltrating lymphocytes in oesophageal squamous cell carcinoma. This clonotype came up once. Germline V lookup: CDR1 SGHAT, CDR2 FQDESV (reference sequence). CDR3 size: 18 residues. TCRdb ran MiXCR on the PCR reads and lists one entry per CDR3 protein. Of just under 20,000 distinct CDR3 sequences in the sample, roughly two fifths were seen once. This TCR derives from a male donor with esophageal squamous cell carcinoma. The specimen sequenced was esophageal tumor tissue. V gene TRBV11-1 combines with J gene TRBJ2-4, with 8 bases matching TRBD2. The DNA end lines up better with TRBJ2-1; the J call may be wrong. CDR3 region: CASSFRGLRGGSYNEQFF. The DNA for the CDR3 is TGTGCCAGCAGCTTTAGGGGGTTGCGCGGGGGGTCCTACAATGAGCAGTTCTTC.